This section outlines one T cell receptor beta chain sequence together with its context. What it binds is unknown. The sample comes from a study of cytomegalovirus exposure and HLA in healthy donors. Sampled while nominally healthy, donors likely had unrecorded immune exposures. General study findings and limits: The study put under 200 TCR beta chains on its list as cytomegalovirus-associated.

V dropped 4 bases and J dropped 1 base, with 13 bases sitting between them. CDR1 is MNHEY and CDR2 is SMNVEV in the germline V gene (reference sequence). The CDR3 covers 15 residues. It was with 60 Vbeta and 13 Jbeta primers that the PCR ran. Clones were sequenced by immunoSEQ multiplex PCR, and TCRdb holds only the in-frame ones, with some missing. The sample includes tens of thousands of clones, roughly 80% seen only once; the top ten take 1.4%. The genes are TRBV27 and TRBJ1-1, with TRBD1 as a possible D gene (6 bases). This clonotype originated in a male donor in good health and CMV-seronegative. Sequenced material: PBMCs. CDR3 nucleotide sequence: TGTGCCAGCAGTTCCCCCTTGGGACAGAACACTGAAGCTTTCTTT. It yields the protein CASSSPLGQNTEAFF.